The TCR beta chain under discussion was sequenced for a study of regulatory T cells in long-lasting Graves disease. This clonotype was seen many times. As for time point: newly diagnosed GD, antithyroid drugs for less than 3 months. Construction of the TCR library relied on RNA isolated from PBMCs. iRepertoire HTBI primers and Arm-PCR of CDR3 regions built TCR beta libraries. TCRdb reprocessed the multiplex PCR reads via MiXCR and lists one record per CDR3 protein. The profile shows about 450,000 distinct CDR3 sequences, around 15% of them singletons. Another study also made use of these data, one on T cells in Graves' hyperthyroidism and ophthalmopathy.

Material: peripheral blood mononuclear cells (PBMCs), obtained at new diagnosis, from a patient treated with antithyroid drugs. The receptor was isolated from a woman in her 30s with Graves disease.

The CDR3 spells CATSREPRGYNTEAFF. As DNA, the CDR3 is TGTGCCACCAGCAGAGAGCCCCGAGGGTATAACACTGAAGCTTTCTTT. V gene TRBV15 combines with J gene TRBJ1-1; D remains ambiguous. Germline CDR1 LNHNV, CDR2 YYDKDF (reference sequence). The CDR3 extends over 16 amino acids. Trimming removed 0 bases at V and 2 bases at J, with 13 bases between. Supplemented by reference TRBV15 and TRBJ1-1, the full variable domain reads DAMVIQNPRYQVTQFGKPVTLSCSQTLNHNVMYWYQQKSSQAPKLLFHYYDKDFNNEADTPDNFQSRRPNTSFCFLDIRSPGLGDTAMYLCATSREPRGYNTEAFFGQGTRLTVV.